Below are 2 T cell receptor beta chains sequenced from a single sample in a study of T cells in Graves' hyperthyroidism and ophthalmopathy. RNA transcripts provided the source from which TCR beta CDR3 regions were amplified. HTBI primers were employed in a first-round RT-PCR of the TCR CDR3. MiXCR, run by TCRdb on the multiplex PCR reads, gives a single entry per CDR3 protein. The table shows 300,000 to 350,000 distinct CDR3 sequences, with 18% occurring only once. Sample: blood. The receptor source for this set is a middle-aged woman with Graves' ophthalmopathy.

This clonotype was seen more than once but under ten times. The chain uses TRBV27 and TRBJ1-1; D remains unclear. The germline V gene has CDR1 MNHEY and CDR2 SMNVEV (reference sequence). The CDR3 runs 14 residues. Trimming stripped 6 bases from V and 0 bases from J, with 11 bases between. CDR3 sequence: CASRKQGLNTEAFF. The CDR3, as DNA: TGTGCCAGCAGGAAACAAGGTTTGAACACTGAAGCTTTCTTT.

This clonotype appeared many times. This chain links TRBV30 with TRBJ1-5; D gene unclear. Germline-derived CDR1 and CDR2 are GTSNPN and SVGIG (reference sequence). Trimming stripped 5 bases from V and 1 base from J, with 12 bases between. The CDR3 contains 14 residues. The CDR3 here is CAWDQGGSNQPQHF. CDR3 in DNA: TGTGCCTGGGACCAAGGAGGGAGCAATCAGCCCCAGCATTTT.